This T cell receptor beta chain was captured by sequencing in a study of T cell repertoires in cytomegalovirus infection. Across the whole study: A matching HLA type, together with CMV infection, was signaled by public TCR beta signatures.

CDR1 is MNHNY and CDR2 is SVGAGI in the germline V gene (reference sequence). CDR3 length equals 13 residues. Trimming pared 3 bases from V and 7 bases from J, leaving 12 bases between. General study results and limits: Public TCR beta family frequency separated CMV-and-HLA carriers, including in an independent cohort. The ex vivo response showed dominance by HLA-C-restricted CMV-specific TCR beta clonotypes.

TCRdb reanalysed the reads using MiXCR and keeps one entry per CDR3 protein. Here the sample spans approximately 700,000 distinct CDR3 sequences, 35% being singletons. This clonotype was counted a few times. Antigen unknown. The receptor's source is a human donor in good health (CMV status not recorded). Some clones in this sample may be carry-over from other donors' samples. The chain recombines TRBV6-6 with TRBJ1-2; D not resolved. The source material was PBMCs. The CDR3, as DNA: TGTGCCAGCAGTTATATCCCCCTTAGTGGCTACACCTTC. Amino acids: CASSYIPLSGYTF.